Below are 20 T cell receptor beta chains sequenced from a single sample in a study of post-analysis software for immune sequencing data. Whole-study findings and limits: There were five TRBV segments more frequent in patients than controls, and TRBV5-6, TRBV5-1 and TRBV20-1 were among them.

Which antigens these TCRs recognize remains unknown. cDNA libraries of TCR beta carried unique molecular identifiers. Using its own MiXCR run on the PCR reads, TCRdb lists one record per CDR3 protein. The table has about half a million distinct CDR3 sequences, 34% seen once. Sequenced material: blood. All receptors derive from a girl under 18 with multiple sclerosis.

The chain links TRBV7-9 to TRBJ2-1; 10 bases fit TRBD2. CDR3 length: 15 residues. From germline, CDR1 is SEHNR and CDR2 FQNEAQ (reference sequence). With 2 bases clipped from V and 8 bases from J, the junction kept 6 bases outside the gene matches. The CDR3 protein is CASSLILAGEDEQFF. The CDR3 nucleotides read TGTGCCAGCAGCTTAATCCTAGCGGGGGAGGATGAGCAGTTCTTC.

This clonotype has ten or more counts. This rearrangement joins TRBV6-5 to TRBJ2-1; possible D gene TRBD2, 6 bases. The CDR3 extends over 13 amino acids. Trimming took 0 bases from V and 9 from J, leaving 9 bases between them. The V gene's germline CDR1 is MNHEY and CDR2 SVGAGI. The chain's CDR3 is CASSYSILAEQFF. Written as DNA, the CDR3 is TGTGCCAGCAGTTACTCGATACTAGCTGAGCAGTTCTTC.

With regard to this clonotype: Its ends do not fully match the called genes, so a read error is possible. Here the CDR3 DNA reads TGTGTCAGCAGCCTGCGGGGGGGGACCACCTATGGCTACACCTTC. As protein: CVSSLRGGTTYGYTF. The chain links TRBV4-2 to TRBJ1-2; a weak D match, TRBD1 (5 bases). The germline V gene has CDR1 LGHNA and CDR2 YNFKEQ. This CDR3 contains 15 residues.

This chain uses TRBV5-1 with TRBJ2-1; D is possibly TRBD1 (5 bases). The CDR3 runs 13 residues. CDR1 and CDR2 (germline): SGHRS, YFSETQ. Trimming cost V 0 bases and J 9 bases, with 10 bases left between them. CDR3 sequence (DNA): TGCGCCAGCAGCTTGGAAGGGGCCAGTGAGCAGTTCTTC. It yields the protein CASSLEGASEQFF.

This clonotype was counted a few times. The CDR3 spells CASRSTGAEDEQYF. The CDR3 nucleotides read TGTGCCAGCAGGTCCACGGGGGCGGAGGACGAGCAGTACTTC. The chain recombines TRBV6-5 with TRBJ2-7; D possibly matches TRBD1 or TRBD2 (6 bases each). Germline CDR1 and CDR2: MNHEY and SVGAGI. This CDR3 spans 14 amino acids. V dropped 6 bases and J dropped 5 bases, with 17 bases sitting between them.

A few counts support this clonotype. The chain has TRBV20-1 and TRBJ2-7; D perhaps matches TRBD2 (5 bases). Germline values: CDR1 DFQATT, CDR2 SNEGSKA (reference sequence). There are 16 residues in the CDR3. Deletions cut 5 bases from V and 0 bases from J, with 20 bases between. For the CDR3, the DNA is TGCAGTGCTGAGGGCCGAGACAAGGTTTACTCCTACGAGCAGTACTTC. This gives the protein CSAEGRDKVYSYEQYF.

The CDR3 DNA follows: TGCGCCAGCATAAGACAGGGAGGAGGTGGCTACACCTTC. Translation: CASIRQGGGGYTF. This chain links TRBV5-1 with TRBJ1-2; 7 nucleotides line up with TRBD1. Germline-derived CDR1 and CDR2 are SGHRS and YFSETQ. CDR3 length: 13 amino acids. Trimming cost V 6 bases and J 7 bases; bases outside gene matches: 9. Supplemented by reference TRBV5-1 and TRBJ1-2, the full variable domain reads KAGVTQTPRYLIKTRGQQVTLSCSPISGHRSVSWYQQTPGQGLQFLFEYFSETQRNKGNFPGRFSGRQFSNSRSEMNVSTLELGDSALYLCASIRQGGGGYTFGSGTRLTVV.

As regards this clonotype: This is likely a read error, given that the CDR3 carries no conserved phenylalanine or tryptophan at its end. This chain connects TRBV5-6 to TRBJ1-2; 10 nucleotides match TRBD1. J lost 3 bases, V lost 2 bases, and 10 bases had no gene match. The CDR3 contains 17 residues. CDR1 is SGHDT, CDR2 YYEEEE, per germline. This CDR3 is CASSFRDRGELHYGYTC. CDR3 bases: TGTGCCAGCAGCTTCCGGGACAGGGGTGAACTCCACTATGGCTACACCTGC.

The rearrangement uses TRBV24-1 and TRBJ2-1; D not certain. The ends were cut back, 7 bases at V and 9 bases at J, with 9 bases in the middle. CDR3 length: 11 residues. From germline, CDR1 is KGHDR and CDR2 SFDVKD. As DNA, the CDR3 is TGTGCCACCAGCCCCGGTGTTGAGCAGTTCTTC. It is translated as CATSPGVEQFF.

This clonotype was found a few times. V is TRBV5-4 and J is TRBJ1-2, with D possibly being TRBD1 (5 bases). Germline V CDR1 and CDR2: SGHNT, YYREEE (reference sequence). The CDR3 covers 14 residues. Deletions cut 3 bases from V and 13 bases from J, with 22 bases between. In nucleotides, the CDR3 is TGTGCCAGCAGCTCCGGCCGGGGGACCGGGTCTGTCACCTTC. This encodes CASSSGRGTGSVTF.

The V gene is TRBV7-9, the J gene TRBJ2-3; 13 nucleotides line up with TRBD2. Germline V gene lookup returns CDR1 SEHNR and CDR2 FQNEAQ (reference sequence). V gave up 4 bases and J gave up 4 bases; unmatched junction bases: 5. CDR3 length: 16 residues. The CDR3 spells CASSSRLAGGPDTQYF. CDR3 sequence (DNA): TGTGCCAGCAGCTCCCGACTAGCGGGGGGTCCAGATACGCAGTATTTT.

This chain uses TRBV27 with TRBJ2-7, with TRBD2 identical over 7 bases. The end of the DNA is better explained by TRBJ2-5, so the J call may be wrong. Germline lookup yields CDR1 MNHEY and CDR2 SMNVEV (reference sequence). The CDR3 is 16 amino acids. In nucleotides, the CDR3 is TGTGCCAGCAGACATGCCCTAGGCGGGGGAATCGAGACCCAGTACTTC. Its translation: CASRHALGGGIETQYF.

This clonotype was observed a handful of times. The chain combines TRBV4-1 with TRBJ2-7; D may be TRBD1 (5 bases). The CDR3 is 14 residues long. Germline CDR1 is MGHRA and CDR2 is YSYEKL. The V end lost 3 bases, the J end lost 3 bases, and 12 bases lay between the germline ends. CDR3 loop: CASSHSDSLYEQYF. DNA for the CDR3: TGCGCCAGCAGCCACTCCGACAGTCTCTACGAGCAGTACTTC.

This clonotype appeared many times. The CDR3 sequence is CASSLDREQYF. CDR3 nucleotide sequence: TGTGCCAGCAGCTTAGACCGGGAGCAGTACTTC. This rearrangement joins TRBV7-9 to TRBJ2-7, with D hard to call. Germline V gene lookup returns CDR1 SEHNR and CDR2 FQNEAQ (reference sequence). Trimming stripped 1 base from V and 7 bases from J, with 5 bases between. This CDR3 comprises 11 residues.

The chain couples TRBV11-2 to TRBJ2-5; no firm D call. CDR1 is SGHAT and CDR2 is FQNNGV in the germline V gene. The V end lost 4 bases, the J end lost 8 bases, and 11 bases lay between the germline ends. CDR3 size: 12 residues. For the CDR3, the DNA is TGTGCCAGCAGCTCCGACCGCAAAACCCAGTACTTC. This sequence encodes CASSSDRKTQYF. The whole variable domain, remainder taken from reference TRBV11-2 and TRBJ2-5, is EAGVAQSPRYKIIEKRQSVAFWCNPISGHATLYWYQQILGQGPKLLIQFQNNGVVDDSQLPKDRFSAERLKGVDSTLKIQPAKLEDSAVYLCASSSDRKTQYFGPGTRLLVL.

The genes are TRBV6-5 and TRBJ1-2, with D possibly TRBD1 on 5 matching bases. This CDR3 has 12 residues. Trimming removed 4 bases from V and 10 bases from J, with 13 bases in between. Germline V gives CDR1 MNHEY, CDR2 SVGAGI. Written as DNA, the CDR3 is TGTGCCAGCAGTTTGGACAAGCGTAACTACACCTTC. Residues: CASSLDKRNYTF.

The gene calls are TRBV7-2 and TRBJ2-1; 7 positions agree with TRBD1. The end of the DNA aligns better with TRBJ2-7, so the J call may be wrong. The length of the CDR3 is 20 residues. Looked up from germline, CDR1 is SGHTA and CDR2 is FQGNSA. DNA of the CDR3: TGTGCCAGCAGCTCTCCGAAGGGGGCAGGGAGAAGTATGGGGTACAATGAGCAGTACTTC. Protein: CASSSPKGAGRSMGYNEQYF.

This clonotype has a single count. The genes are TRBV9 and TRBJ1-6; D ambiguous. V shed 0 bases and J shed 6 bases, with 13 bases lying between them. Germline-derived CDR1 and CDR2 are SGDLS and YYNGEE. The CDR3 totals 16 residues. In DNA, the CDR3 is TGTGCCAGCAGCGTAGGTGGCACTCGGGGTAATTCACCCCTCCACTTT. Its translation: CASSVGGTRGNSPLHF.

The rearrangement uses TRBV10-3 and TRBJ2-1; unclear D gene. V was trimmed by 10 bases and J by 4 bases, leaving 20 bases between them. This CDR3 is 15 amino acids long. CDR1 is ENHRY, CDR2 SYGVKD, per germline. The CDR3 loop is CATAGDAVGYNEQFF. CDR3 nucleotide sequence: TGTGCCACCGCCGGCGACGCCGTAGGTTACAATGAGCAGTTCTTC.

This clonotype was counted a single time. The V and J genes are TRBV12-3 or TRBV12-4 and TRBJ2-5; tentatively, D is TRBD1 (6 bases). The ends were cut back, 5 bases at V and 4 bases at J, with 14 bases in the middle. The CDR3 length is 14 residues. CDR3 amino acids: CASSPPRGGETQYF. CDR3 nucleotides: TGTGCCAGCAGTCCCCCCAGGGGTGGAGAGACCCAGTACTTC.